These 27 T cell receptor beta chains were all obtained from the same sample, sequenced in a study of T cell responses to AZD1222 COVID-19 vaccine (TCRdb year 2021). In the paper's terms, the time point label means: about 28 days (+/-7) after the second vaccine dose. To prepare the library, the immunoSEQ multiplex PCR assay was applied. Here the immuneACCESS table is served through TCRdb, limited to in-frame sequences with V and J called. Missing clones are a known gap in these copies; in checked studies unresolved V genes cover under half, and the rest lacks a known reason. This sample is represented by about 180,000 clones; around 89% of them were singletons. The ten largest clones represent around 26% of the sample. The material sequenced was peripheral blood, taken 28 days after the second AZD1222 dose. All receptors come from an adult who received the AZD1222 COVID-19 vaccine.

CDR3 nucleotide sequence: TGTGCCAGCAGCCAAGACAGAATACCTGAAGCTTTCTTT. This translates into CASSQDRIPEAFF. V usage is TRBV3-1 (or the pseudogene TRBV3-2) and J usage is TRBJ1-1; no reliable D call. This CDR3 has 13 amino acids. V lost 0 bases and J 6 bases, leaving 8 bases between the germline ends. Germline V gene sequence: CDR1 LGHDT, CDR2 YNNKEL (reference sequence).

The chain uses TRBV7-9 and TRBJ2-1; D ambiguous. Trimming cost V 5 bases and J 0 bases, with 14 bases left between them. The CDR3 has 16 residues. From germline, CDR1 is SEHNR and CDR2 FQNEAQ (reference sequence). The CDR3 sequence is CASSLLSLSSYNEQFF. The CDR3 DNA reads TGTGCCAGCAGCCTCCTCTCCCTTAGCTCCTACAATGAGCAGTTCTTC.

The V gene is TRBV15, the J gene TRBJ2-7; D gene unclear. In germline, CDR1 is LNHNV, CDR2 YYDKDF (reference sequence). The CDR3 consists of 12 residues. Trimming cost V 5 bases and J 6 bases, with 11 bases left between them. CDR3 sequence (DNA): TGTGCCACCAGCCCCGGTGGCGCCGAGCAGTACTTC. This codes for CATSPGGAEQYF.

As regards this clone: Other nucleotide sequences from this sample produce the same CDR3. This chain links TRBV7-3 with TRBJ2-7, with 9 bases matching TRBD1. V was clipped by 0 bases and J by 5 bases; unmatched bases: 2. Per the germline V gene, CDR1 is SGHTA and CDR2 is FQGTGA. This CDR3 has 14 residues. This chain's CDR3 is CASSLTGQGHEQYF. CDR3 DNA sequence: TGTGCCAGCAGCTTAACGGGACAGGGCCACGAGCAGTACTTC.

This chain uses TRBV10-2 with TRBJ2-5, with D tentatively TRBD1 or TRBD2 (6 bases each). Germline CDR1 WSHSY, CDR2 SAAADI. Trimming cost V 8 bases and J 2 bases, with 15 bases left between them. The CDR3 sequence is 14 residues long. In DNA form, the CDR3 reads TGCGCCAGCGAGGGGGGACCCCTTCAAGAGACCCAGTACTTC. Translated: CASEGGPLQETQYF.

This sequence joins TRBV4-3 and TRBJ2-6, with no clear D. Trimming took 0 bases from V and 4 from J, leaving 13 bases between them. The V gene's germline CDR1 is LGHNA and CDR2 YSLEER. The CDR3 contains 17 residues. The CDR3 loop reads CASSQDPPGSGANVLTF. The CDR3 region has the DNA TGCGCCAGCAGCCAAGATCCCCCCGGGTCCGGGGCCAACGTCCTGACTTTC.

The rearrangement uses TRBV27 and TRBJ2-3; D perhaps matches TRBD2 (6 bases). This CDR3 has 14 amino acids. From germline, CDR1 is MNHEY and CDR2 SMNVEV (reference sequence). V was shortened by 8 bases and J by 5 bases, with 17 bases between the two germline ends. The CDR3 bases are TGTGCCAGCCGCCCCGGGGGTATAGGAGATACGCAGTATTTT. It codes for CASRPGGIGDTQYF.

This clone showed up just a few times. The CDR3 DNA is TGTGCCAGCAGACACATTACTATCGCGGACGGACCTAATTCACCCCTCCACTTT. This sequence encodes CASRHITIADGPNSPLHF. The chain links TRBV2 to TRBJ1-6, with no clear D. Deletions cut 6 bases from V and 6 bases from J, with 24 bases between. The CDR3 runs 18 residues. Germline CDR1 SNHLY, CDR2 FYNNEI.

The V gene is TRBV4-3, the J gene TRBJ1-4; a weak D match, TRBD1 (5 bases). V lost 1 base and J 15 bases, leaving 12 bases between the germline ends. This CDR3 region has 12 residues. The V gene's germline CDR1 is LGHNA and CDR2 YSLEER. The DNA of the CDR3 is TGCGCCAGCAGCCAAGTGGGACGGGACGTGTTTTTT. It is translated as CASSQVGRDVFF.

The chain carries TRBV15 and TRBJ2-2; D unresolved. Germline CDR1 is LNHNV and CDR2 is YYDKDF (reference sequence). V was pared by 3 bases and J by 5 bases, with 10 bases between. The CDR3 runs 14 residues. CDR3 residues: CATSSQAGTGELFF. CDR3 DNA sequence: TGTGCCACCAGCAGCCAAGCCGGGACCGGGGAGCTGTTTTTT.

The gene calls are TRBV6-5 and TRBJ2-3, with 8 bases matching TRBD2. The germline CDR1 and CDR2 sequences are MNHEY and SVGAGI. V lost 7 bases, J lost 4 bases, and 10 bases stayed unmatched. This CDR3 spans 15 amino acids. The CDR3 reads CASKPAGVGADTQYF. The CDR3 coding sequence is TGTGCCAGCAAGCCAGCGGGAGTCGGGGCAGATACGCAGTATTTT.

The chain combines TRBV5-1 with TRBJ2-3, with D perhaps matching TRBD1 or TRBD2 (6 bases each). Trimming left V 4 bases short and J 1 base short, with 31 bases between. The CDR3 runs to 21 residues. Germline V gives CDR1 SGHRS, CDR2 YFSETQ. The CDR3 reads CASSVPSSAKASGDRTDTQYF. CDR3 DNA sequence: TGCGCCAGCAGCGTGCCTTCTAGCGCAAAAGCCTCAGGGGACCGCACAGATACGCAGTATTTT.

The J gene is TRBJ2-1, the V gene TRBV5-4; perhaps TRBD2 as D (6 bases). The CDR3 is 14 residues long. The V gene's germline CDR1 is SGHNT and CDR2 YYREEE (reference sequence). Trimming shortened V by 4 bases and J by 2 bases, and 10 bases separated the two germline ends. CDR3 DNA: TGTGCCAGCAGCGGCCTAGCGACCTACAATGAGCAGTTCTTC. As protein: CASSGLATYNEQFF.

The CDR3 DNA sequence: TGTGCCAGCAGTTTGCCCGGGACCGGTGGCTACACCTTC. As protein: CASSLPGTGGYTF. This chain connects TRBV28 to TRBJ1-2; TRBD1 is a possible D gene (5 bases). Germline V gives CDR1 MDHEN, CDR2 SYDVKM. V dropped 3 bases and J dropped 7 bases, with 12 bases sitting between them. The CDR3 is 13 amino acids.

This chain links TRBV7-8 with TRBJ2-2, with 7 nucleotides matching TRBD1. The CDR3 totals 17 residues. Germline trimming cut 0 bases from V and 0 bases from J; bases unmatched to any gene: 4. CDR1 and CDR2 from the germline V gene are SGHVS and FQNEAQ. The CDR3 region has the DNA TGTGCCAGCAGCTTAGCGCGAGGGGGCACGAACACCGGGGAGCTGTTTTTT. Amino acid sequence: CASSLARGGTNTGELFF. The full variable domain, rest sourced from reference TRBV7-8 and TRBJ2-2, is GAGVSQSPRYKVAKRGQDVALRCDPISGHVSLFWYQQALGQGPEFLTYFQNEAQLDKSGLPSDRFFAERPEGSVSTLKIQRTQQEDSAVYLCASSLARGGTNTGELFFGEGSRLTVL.

The chain joins TRBV24-1 to TRBJ2-5; perhaps TRBD1 as D (6 bases). CDR1 is KGHDR and CDR2 is SFDVKD in the germline V gene. The CDR3 loop spans 17 amino acids. V lost 4 bases to trimming and J lost 1 base, with 18 bases between them. Here the CDR3 reads CATSDPVRGRGQETQYF. In nucleotides, the CDR3 is TGTGCCACCAGTGACCCTGTTAGGGGCAGGGGCCAAGAGACCCAGTACTTC.

The chain has TRBV27 and TRBJ2-1, with 7 bases aligning to TRBD1. The CDR3 length is 14 residues. V lost 5 bases to trimming and J lost 7 bases; unmatched junction nucleotides: 8. In germline, CDR1 is MNHEY, CDR2 SMNVEV (reference sequence). The CDR3 reads CASSPTRQGNEQFF. As DNA, the CDR3 is TGTGCCAGCAGTCCTACCCGACAGGGTAATGAGCAGTTCTTC.

This chain joins TRBV6-5 and TRBJ2-1; 8 positions agree with TRBD1. The CDR3 loop spans 13 amino acids. Germline lookup yields CDR1 MNHEY and CDR2 SVGAGI. After removal of 7 bases from V and 7 bases from J, the junction contained 6 bases not matched to a gene. The CDR3 protein is CASIPGQENEQFF. The CDR3 coding sequence is TGTGCCAGCATACCGGGACAGGAAAATGAGCAGTTCTTC.

The genes are TRBV15 and TRBJ2-2, with 8 bases identical to TRBD1. The CDR3 length is 16 residues. V was pared by 1 base and J by 1 base, with 2 bases of the junction left unmatched. The germline CDR1 and CDR2 sequences are LNHNV and YYDKDF (reference sequence). CDR3 residues: CATSRGGQGNTGELFF. In nucleotides, the CDR3 is TGTGCCACCAGCAGAGGAGGACAGGGGAACACCGGGGAGCTGTTTTTT.

The chain carries TRBV27 and TRBJ2-1, with D possibly being TRBD2 (6 bases). V lost 1 base and J lost 5, with 15 bases in between. This CDR3 has 16 residues. Germline CDR1 MNHEY, CDR2 SMNVEV (reference sequence). The CDR3 coding sequence is TGTGCCAGCAGTTTATGGGGCGGGGCGACTAACAATGAGCAGTTCTTC. It specifies CASSLWGGATNNEQFF.

J is TRBJ2-3 and V is TRBV30; no reliable D call. This CDR3 has 13 residues. Germline V gene data show CDR1 as GTSNPN and CDR2 as SVGIG (reference sequence). V was shortened by 0 bases and J by 2 bases, with 6 bases between the two germline ends. The CDR3 DNA is TGTGCCTGGAGTGTACTATACACAGATACGCAGTATTTT. Protein product: CAWSVLYTDTQYF.

The rearrangement uses TRBV12-3 or TRBV12-4 and TRBJ1-2; tentative D call: TRBD1 (6 bases). The CDR3 totals 13 residues. V dropped 1 base and J dropped 7 bases, with 10 bases sitting between them. CDR3 protein: CASSLGTVVGYTF. CDR3 sequence (DNA): TGTGCCAGCAGTTTAGGGACAGTGGTTGGCTACACCTTC.

V is TRBV5-1 and J is TRBJ2-2; no definite D call. Germline V gene lookup returns CDR1 SGHRS and CDR2 YFSETQ. V shed 5 bases and J shed 6 bases, with 14 bases lying between them. The CDR3 consists of 14 residues. Written as DNA, the CDR3 is TGCGCCAGCAGTTCGGACGGGCTCGCCGGGGAGCTGTTTTTT. Its translation: CASSSDGLAGELFF.

The chain couples TRBV2 to TRBJ1-3; D ambiguous. The length of the CDR3 is 12 residues. V gave up 8 bases and J gave up 0 bases, with 5 bases separating them. Looked up from germline, CDR1 is SNHLY and CDR2 is FYNNEI. CDR3 sequence: CASGDSGNTIYF. The CDR3 nucleotides read TGTGCCAGCGGGGACTCTGGAAACACCATATATTTT.

This clone came up a few times. The CDR3 region has the DNA TGTGCCTGGGGGGATTACGAGCAGTACTTC. Its protein is CAWGDYEQYF. The chain recombines TRBV30 with TRBJ2-7; no clear D. The CDR3 sequence is 10 residues long. V was shortened by 5 bases and J by 4 bases, with 6 bases between the two germline ends. Germline values: CDR1 GTSNPN, CDR2 SVGIG (reference sequence).

The V call is TRBV6-5, the J call TRBJ1-5, with D tentatively TRBD1 (5 bases). Germline loops: CDR1 MNHEY, CDR2 SVGAGI. Trimming removed 6 bases from V and 6 bases from J, with 12 bases in between. The CDR3 is made up of 13 amino acids. The CDR3 loop is CASRLTVGQPQHF. CDR3 sequence (DNA): TGTGCCAGCAGACTGACAGTGGGTCAGCCCCAGCATTTT.

This sequence joins TRBV27 and TRBJ1-1; a weak D match, TRBD1 (5 bases). This CDR3 comprises 14 residues. Per the germline V gene, CDR1 is MNHEY and CDR2 is SMNVEV (reference sequence). V was trimmed by 2 bases and J by 2 bases, leaving 9 bases between them. The CDR3 DNA reads TGTGCCAGCAGTTTAAAAGGGGCCAACACTGAAGCTTTCTTT. Protein sequence: CASSLKGANTEAFF.